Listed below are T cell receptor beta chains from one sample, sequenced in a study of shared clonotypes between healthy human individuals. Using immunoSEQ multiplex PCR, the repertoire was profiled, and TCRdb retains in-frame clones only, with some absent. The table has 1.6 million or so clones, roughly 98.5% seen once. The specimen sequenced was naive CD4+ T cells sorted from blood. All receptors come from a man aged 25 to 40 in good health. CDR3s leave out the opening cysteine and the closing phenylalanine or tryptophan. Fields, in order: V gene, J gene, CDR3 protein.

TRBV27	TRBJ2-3	ASSLALSTDTQY
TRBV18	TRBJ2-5	ASSPRRGRETQY
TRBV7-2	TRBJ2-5	ASSGRTGAETQY
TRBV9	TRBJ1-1	ASSVAPAGGADTEAF
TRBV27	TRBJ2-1	ASSPRGDNEQF
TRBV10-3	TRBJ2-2	AISESGTPNTGELF
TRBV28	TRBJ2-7	ASSLWASGNHEQY
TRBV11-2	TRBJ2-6	ASSRTPSGANVLT
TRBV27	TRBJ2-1	ASSFLGVLANEQF
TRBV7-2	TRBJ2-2	ASSLDLLGFPTGELF
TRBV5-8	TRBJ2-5	AVRIRETQY
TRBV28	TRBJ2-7	ASGDRAPYEQY
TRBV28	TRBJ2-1	ASSFSGRAGEQF
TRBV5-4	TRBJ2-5	AISTAIQETQY
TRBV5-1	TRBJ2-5	ASSLVGPATSETQY
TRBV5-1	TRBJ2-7	ASSLLGTDYEQY